This TCR beta chain was retrieved from a study of beta chain features in type 1 diabetes. The study's findings and limits: Type 1 diabetes patients showed fewer insertions and more deletions at VDJ junctions. Type 1 diabetes patients had moderately but significantly shorter TCRB CDR3s in all four CD4+ subsets. The naive, central memory and Treg TCRB repertoires looked more alike in patients than they did in healthy donors.

Expressed TCRB transcripts were sequenced after all isolated RNA was converted to cDNA. Using immunoSEQ multiplex PCR, the repertoire was profiled, and TCRdb retains in-frame clones only, with some absent. Of about 370,000 clones in the sample, around a tenth were seen once. This clone has more than one count but fewer than ten. The antigen is unknown. The clonotype comes from a man aged 25-40 years with type 1 diabetes. Sequencing input: central memory CD4+ T cells from blood.

The CDR3 DNA sequence: TGTGCCAGTAGTATCGGGGGGAAGCAGTACTTC. Translating it yields CASSIGGKQYF. The chain couples TRBV19 to TRBJ2-7; 7 bases agree with TRBD2. This CDR3 contains 11 residues. Trimming at V came to 3 bases and at J to 8 bases, leaving 1 base not matched to a gene. Germline V gene data show CDR1 as LNHDA and CDR2 as SQIVND (reference sequence). The variable domain in full, completed from reference TRBV19 and TRBJ2-7, reads DGGITQSPKYLFRKEGQNVTLSCEQNLNHDAMYWYRQDPGQGLRLIYYSQIVNDFQKGDIAEGYSVSREKKESFPLTVTSAQKNPTAFYLCASSIGGKQYFGPGTRLTVT.